These 29 T cell receptor beta chains were all obtained from the same sample, sequenced in a study of read filtering for tumor transcriptome and immune sequencing. Molecular barcoded adaptors covering alpha/delta and beta/gamma chains were used on roughly 400 ng RNA. TCRdb reprocessed the reads via MiXCR and lists one record per CDR3 protein. Here the sample spans about 58,000 distinct CDR3 sequences, roughly an eighth being singletons. The sequencing input was a population of CD138-negative cells sorted from bone marrow. Receptors originate from a donor aged 40 or over with multiple myeloma.

The chain is built from TRBV24-1 and TRBJ2-1, with 7 bases lining up with TRBD1. Germline values: CDR1 KGHDR, CDR2 SFDVKD. This CDR3 comprises 14 residues. The junction had 9 bases not matched to a gene; V was cut back by 7 bases and J by 7 bases. The CDR3 spells CATRDPQGDNEQFF. The DNA for the CDR3 is TGTGCCACCAGGGACCCCCAGGGGGATAATGAGCAGTTCTTC.

This clonotype was seen at least ten times. V and J are TRBV5-1 and TRBJ2-7; 9 positions agree with TRBD2. Germline CDR1 reads SGHRS; CDR2 reads YFSETQ. With V trimmed by 4 bases and J by 6 bases, 14 bases remained unmatched. This CDR3 spans 16 amino acids. The CDR3 loop is CASSNRPASGEPEQYF. The CDR3 nucleotides are TGCGCCAGCAGCAATAGACCGGCTAGCGGGGAACCCGAGCAGTACTTC.

V gene TRBV7-9 combines with J gene TRBJ1-5; the match to TRBD1 covers 7 bases. With 6 bases clipped from V and 9 bases from J, the junction kept 8 bases outside the gene matches. The CDR3 covers 13 residues. From germline, CDR1 is SEHNR and CDR2 FQNEAQ (reference sequence). This chain's CDR3 is CASSRQGTPPQHF. In DNA, the CDR3 is TGTGCCAGCAGTCGACAGGGCACTCCGCCCCAGCATTTT.

Only a few counts were recorded for this clonotype. The CDR3 DNA sequence: TGCAGCGCAGGGGGGGGGCGAGTGGGTGAGCAGTTCTTC. Amino acid sequence: CSAGGGRVGEQFF. V gene TRBV29-1 combines with J gene TRBJ2-1; perhaps D is TRBD1 or TRBD2 (7 bases each). The CDR3 totals 13 residues. The germline CDR1 and CDR2 sequences are SQVTM and ANQGSEA. The germline V and J ends were trimmed by 7 bases and 9 bases, with 19 bases remaining between them.

This clonotype appeared a few times. With a much larger clone just one base away, this may be a read error. The missing conserved phenylalanine or tryptophan at the end of this CDR3 makes a read error likely. The rearrangement links TRBV7-9 to TRBJ2-6; D call uncertain. Germline values: CDR1 SEHNR, CDR2 FQNEAQ (reference sequence). The V gene lost 3 bases and the J gene lost 0 bases, with 6 bases spanning the gap. The CDR3 runs 15 residues. CDR3 sequence: CASSFTSSGANVLTY. The CDR3 DNA is TGTGCCAGCAGCTTTACAAGCTCTGGGGCCAACGTCCTGACTTAC.

This clonotype was picked up many times. This sequence joins TRBV3-1 and TRBJ2-5; D remains ambiguous. This CDR3 comprises 15 residues. Germline values: CDR1 LGHDT, CDR2 YNNKEL (reference sequence). Deletions cut 1 base from V and 6 bases from J, with 15 bases between. In DNA form, the CDR3 reads TGTGCCAGCAGCCAAGTTTTCATCCGCGGTCAGACCCAGTACTTC. This encodes CASSQVFIRGQTQYF.

This clonotype occurred many times. The chain uses TRBV6-2 or TRBV6-3 and TRBJ2-1; 11 nucleotides align to TRBD2. V lost 7 bases, J lost 5 bases, and 10 bases stayed unmatched. Germline-derived CDR1 and CDR2 are MNHEY and SVGEGT. CDR3 length equals 16 residues. The CDR3 DNA is TGTGCCAGCAACTTGACACGGACTAGCGGGCACAATGAGCAGTTCTTC. It is translated as CASNLTRTSGHNEQFF.

This clonotype occurred many times. This chain connects TRBV6-6 to TRBJ1-4; no reliable D call. Germline loops: CDR1 MNHNY, CDR2 SVGAGI (reference sequence). Trimming cost V 4 bases and J 8 bases, with 14 bases left between them. The CDR3 runs 14 residues. Here the CDR3 reads CASSSDVGLEKLFF. DNA of the CDR3: TGTGCCAGCAGTTCCGACGTGGGGTTGGAAAAACTGTTTTTT.

Ten or more counts support this clonotype. The chain employs TRBV7-3 and TRBJ2-1, with 12 bases aligning to TRBD2. Germline trimming cut 8 bases from V and 7 bases from J; bases unmatched to any gene: 6. Germline V CDR1 and CDR2: SGHTA, FQGTGA. This CDR3 is 14 amino acids long. The CDR3 DNA is TGTGCCAGCCAGACTAGCGGGGGCTCTAATGAGCAGTTCTTC. Translating it yields CASQTSGGSNEQFF.

For this clonotype: This could be a read error, since a much larger clone is one nucleotide away. The V gene is TRBV7-6, the J gene TRBJ2-1; D uncertain. The CDR3 covers 14 residues. From germline, CDR1 is SGHVS and CDR2 FNYEAQ. The germline V and J ends were trimmed by 5 bases and 13 bases, with 21 bases remaining between them. The CDR3 DNA follows: TGTGCCAGCAGCCCTAGAACGGCCAAAAACATTCAGTTCTTC. Its translation is CASSPRTAKNIQFF.

This clonotype was seen ten or more times. The chain joins TRBV20-1 to TRBJ2-7; no clear D. The length of the CDR3 is 14 residues. V shed 3 bases and J shed 2 bases, with 14 bases lying between them. In germline, CDR1 is DFQATT, CDR2 SNEGSKA (reference sequence). The CDR3, as DNA: TGCAGTGCTAGTTGGCCAGGTCAGACCTACGAGCAGTACTTC. Residues: CSASWPGQTYEQYF.

Regarding this clonotype: One junction end does not reproduce the germline sequence, and a read error may be involved. The rearrangement joins TRBV4-2 to TRBJ2-1; the match to TRBD2 covers 9 bases. The CDR3 is made up of 17 amino acids. Germline assignment: CDR1 LGHNA and CDR2 YNFKEQ. In DNA, the CDR3 is TGTGCCAGCAGCCAGGGCTTAGCGGGGGACTCCTACAATGAGCAGCTCTTC. Translated, it gives CASSQGLAGDSYNEQLF.

This clonotype was picked up many times. The V gene is TRBV20-1, the J gene TRBJ2-3; D may be TRBD1 or TRBD2 (6 bases each). The V gene's germline CDR1 is DFQATT and CDR2 SNEGSKA (reference sequence). V was cut by 7 bases and J by 3 bases, with 8 bases left in between. The CDR3 is made up of 11 amino acids. Here the CDR3 reads CSEGGTDTQYF. The CDR3 DNA follows: TGCAGTGAGGGGGGTACAGATACGCAGTATTTT.

This clonotype showed up many times. V is TRBV15 and J is TRBJ1-4; D is unresolved. This CDR3 is built from 14 residues. Looked up from germline, CDR1 is LNHNV and CDR2 is YYDKDF (reference sequence). V was pared by 2 bases and J by 8 bases, with 12 bases between. The CDR3 sequence is CATSRIWDGEKLFF. The DNA of the CDR3 is TGTGCCACCAGCAGAATCTGGGATGGAGAAAAACTGTTTTTT.

At least ten counts were recorded for this clonotype. The chain has TRBV20-1 and TRBJ2-2; D may correspond to TRBD1 or TRBD2 (5 bases each). This CDR3 is built from 15 residues. CDR1 is DFQATT and CDR2 is SNEGSKA in the germline V gene (reference sequence). V shed 5 bases and J shed 0 bases, with 13 bases lying between them. DNA of the CDR3: TGCAGTGCTCCCGGGACCTCCCCGAACACCGGGGAGCTGTTTTTT. It translates to CSAPGTSPNTGELFF.

The table lists this clonotype with many counts. This CDR3 is CASSMGQWNTEAFF. CDR3 coding DNA: TGTGCCAGCAGTATGGGACAGTGGAACACTGAAGCTTTCTTT. This chain connects TRBV12-3 or TRBV12-4 to TRBJ1-1, with 7 bases identical to TRBD1. The V and J ends lost 5 bases and 1 base, in that order; junction bases with no gene match: 4. The CDR3 sequence is 14 residues long.

This clonotype showed up many times. V gene TRBV20-1 combines with J gene TRBJ1-2; TRBD1 is a possible D gene (6 bases). V was clipped by 2 bases and J by 5 bases, with 24 bases between them. Germline-derived CDR1 and CDR2 are DFQATT and SNEGSKA (reference sequence). The CDR3 length is 17 residues. The CDR3 bases are TGCAGTGCTAGAACTCTACGCGGGCAGGGGTCTAGTTATGGCTACACCTTC. This encodes CSARTLRGQGSSYGYTF.

This clonotype was seen at least ten times. The chain joins TRBV2 to TRBJ1-5; D call uncertain. CDR3 length: 15 amino acids. V shed 6 bases and J shed 3 bases, with 15 bases lying between them. CDR1 is SNHLY and CDR2 is FYNNEI in the germline V gene. The CDR3 DNA is TGTGCCAGCAGCGACCGTCCGGGGTCCAATCAGCCCCAGCATTTT. Translated: CASSDRPGSNQPQHF.

This clonotype appeared many times. The gene calls are TRBV9 and TRBJ1-5; perhaps TRBD1 as D (5 bases). The CDR3 spans 18 residues. Germline V gene lookup returns CDR1 SGDLS and CDR2 YYNGEE. The ends were cut back, 2 bases at V and 6 bases at J, with 24 bases in the middle. The CDR3: CASSVCKNESWGLQPQHF. The CDR3 DNA reads TGTGCCAGCAGCGTTTGCAAAAATGAGAGCTGGGGACTTCAGCCCCAGCATTTT.

This clonotype has ten or more counts. The chain links TRBV23-1 to TRBJ2-5; 8 bases map to TRBD1. TRBV23-1 qualifies as an ORF whose function is uncertain. Trimming at V came to 0 bases and at J to 5 bases, leaving 8 bases not matched to a gene. CDR3 length: 16 residues. CDR3 residues: CASSQSGQGARETQYF. The DNA for the CDR3 is TGCGCCAGCAGTCAATCCGGCCAGGGGGCTCGGGAGACCCAGTACTTC.

The table lists this clonotype with many counts. The rearrangement joins TRBV14 to TRBJ1-5; no definite D call. CDR1 is SGHDN, CDR2 FVKESK, per germline. The V and J ends lost 2 bases and 7 bases respectively, with 9 bases between them. This CDR3 contains 13 residues. The CDR3 DNA reads as TGTGCCAGCAGCCAATTAGCCGGGCAGCCCCAGCATTTT. It codes for CASSQLAGQPQHF.

This clonotype appeared many times. V and J are TRBV29-1 and TRBJ1-1; maybe TRBD1 (6 bases). Deletions cut 3 bases from V and 2 bases from J, with 7 bases between. This CDR3 has 12 amino acids. The germline V gene has CDR1 SQVTM and CDR2 ANQGSEA. The CDR3 reads CSVDRGNTEAFF. In DNA, the CDR3 is TGCAGCGTTGACAGGGGAAACACTGAAGCTTTCTTT.

The sample holds a few counts of this clonotype. This chain joins TRBV5-1 and TRBJ2-3; D is undetermined. There are 14 residues in the CDR3. V was cut by 0 bases and J by 2 bases, with 7 bases left in between. Per the germline V gene, CDR1 is SGHRS and CDR2 is YFSETQ. CDR3 in DNA: TGCGCCAGCAGCTTGGATGAGTACACAGATACGCAGTATTTT. Translation gives CASSLDEYTDTQYF.

In this sample, this clonotype turned up many times. The chain couples TRBV7-3 to TRBJ2-5, with TRBD1 matching 9 bases. Germline CDR1 reads SGHTA; CDR2 reads FQGTGA. J lost 0 bases, V lost 4 bases, and 12 bases had no gene match. The CDR3 consists of 18 residues. Here the CDR3 DNA reads TGTGCCAGCAGCTCTCGCCCCACCGGACAGGGGTACCAAGAGACCCAGTACTTC. Translation: CASSSRPTGQGYQETQYF.

In its sample, this clonotype was seen many times. The V call is TRBV6-5, the J call TRBJ1-1; 7 bases match TRBD1. Germline CDR1 is MNHEY and CDR2 is SVGAGI. V was clipped by 4 bases and J by 1 base; unmatched bases: 6. The CDR3 has 15 residues. CDR3 in amino acids: CASSSGGSGNTEAFF. DNA for the CDR3: TGTGCCAGCAGTTCAGGGGGAAGTGGGAACACTGAAGCTTTCTTT.

This clonotype was seen repeatedly, ten times or more. This rearrangement joins TRBV7-9 to TRBJ2-5; D ambiguous. Trimming cost V 1 base and J 5 bases, with 8 bases left between them. Germline assignment: CDR1 SEHNR and CDR2 FQNEAQ (reference sequence). The CDR3 runs to 13 residues. The CDR3 bases are TGTGCCAGCAGCTTAGTTCTGGGCGAGACCCAGTACTTC. It is translated as CASSLVLGETQYF.

Many counts were recorded for this clonotype. The chain joins TRBV10-3 to TRBJ1-5, with TRBD1 matching 7 bases. The CDR3 contains 13 residues. With V trimmed by 2 bases and J by 5 bases, 0 bases remained unmatched. The germline V gene has CDR1 ENHRY and CDR2 SYGVKD. CDR3 loop: CAISEDRDQPQHF. DNA of the CDR3: TGTGCCATCAGTGAGGACAGGGATCAGCCCCAGCATTTT.

In its sample, this clonotype was seen many times. The V call is TRBV11-3, the J call TRBJ2-1; D is unresolved. The germline V and J ends were trimmed by 3 bases and 9 bases, with 9 bases remaining between them. The CDR3 extends over 12 amino acids. Germline CDR1 reads SGHNT; CDR2 reads YENEEA. This chain's CDR3 is CASSFQSSEQFF. The DNA for the CDR3 is TGTGCCAGCAGCTTTCAGTCGAGTGAGCAGTTCTTC.

This clonotype was observed at least ten times. J is TRBJ2-1 and V is TRBV24-1; D gene ambiguous. The CDR3 runs to 12 residues. Trimming pared 4 bases from V and 5 bases from J, leaving 5 bases between. CDR1 KGHDR and CDR2 SFDVKD come from the germline V gene. This CDR3 is CATSDHDNEQFF. CDR3 DNA sequence: TGTGCCACCAGTGACCATGACAATGAGCAGTTCTTC.